Listed below are T cell receptor beta chains from one sample, sequenced in a study of multiple sclerosis patients with progressive multifocal leukoencephalopathy. The table came from immunoSEQ multiplex PCR; TCRdb's copy has only in-frame clones and leaves some out. The sample has more than 30,000 clones, 87% seen once. The specimen comprised PBMCs, sampled from a patient treated with natalizumab. These receptors were obtained from a woman aged 40 to 50 with progressive multifocal leukoencephalopathy. CDR3s include the opening cysteine and the closing phenylalanine or tryptophan. D genes are given only for firm matches. A row's size may be missing; if present it is once, few, many or a size class.

J | size | D | V | DNA | CDR3
TRBJ1-2 | - | TRBD1 | TRBV16 | TGTGCCAGCAGCCAATCGACGGCAGGGGGACTCTATGGCTACACCTTC | CASSQSTAGGLYGYTF
TRBJ1-4 | - | - | TRBV23-1 | TGCGCCAGCGGACAGTTCTGTGAAAAACTGTTTTTT | CASGQFCEKLFF
TRBJ2-5 | - | - | TRBV9 | TGTGCCAGCAGCGTAGAAGGACAGAGCCAAGAGACCCAGTACTTC | CASSVEGQSQETQYF
TRBJ2-7 | - | - | TRBV5-4 | TGTGCCAGCAGCCCCGGGACTTCCCGCTACGAGCAGTACTTC | CASSPGTSRYEQYF
TRBJ1-1 | - | - | TRBV7-9 | TGTGCCAGCAGCTTAGCTCAGAATGAAGCTTTCTTT | CASSLAQNEAFF
TRBJ2-3 | - | - | TRBV7-2 | TGTGCCAGCAGCTTAGCAGGGACGGTAGATACGCAGTATTTT | CASSLAGTVDTQYF
TRBJ1-1 | - | TRBD1 | TRBV27 | TGTGCCAGCAGTCCCCGGGACAGGGGACCTAACACTGAAGCTTTCTTT | CASSPRDRGPNTEAFF
TRBJ2-7 | - | TRBD2 | TRBV5-6 | TGTGCCAGCAGCGCCGGGGGGGCCTGGGAGCAGTACTTC | CASSAGGAWEQYF
TRBJ2-1 | - | TRBD1 | TRBV11-1 | TGTGCCAGCAGCTTAGACGGCGCAGGGGGCACCAGGTTCTTC | CASSLDGAGGTRFF
TRBJ1-2 | - | - | TRBV5-1 | TGCGCCAGCAGCTTGGCCTTCGCGTGGCCTAACAGGACTAACTATGGCTACACCTTC | CASSLAFAWPNRTNYGYTF
TRBJ1-5 | - | - | TRBV10-3 | TGTGCCATCAGTGAGTTTGAGTCGAGCAATCAGCCCCAGCATTTT | CAISEFESSNQPQHF
TRBJ2-3 | - | TRBD2 | TRBV28 | TGTGCCAGCAGTTTCCTCCCTAGCGGGATGGCGCAGTATTTT | CASSFLPSGMAQYF
TRBJ1-5 | - | - | TRBV27 | TGTGCCAGCAGTGCATTACAGGGTAGCAATCAGCCCCAGCATTTT | CASSALQGSNQPQHF
TRBJ1-3 | - | - | TRBV19 | TGTGCCGTGGACTCTGGAAACACCATATATTTT | CAVDSGNTIYF
TRBJ2-7 | - | - | TRBV2 | TGTGCCAGTACAGGGTTCGACGAGCAGTACTTC | CASTGFDEQYF
TRBJ1-1 | - | - | TRBV9 | TGTGCCAGCAGCGTAATGGACGAATTCATGAACACTGAAGCTTTCTTT | CASSVMDEFMNTEAFF
TRBJ2-7 | - | TRBD1 | TRBV5-1 | TGCGCCAGCAGCTTGGCCAGGGGGCTTGGGGAGCAGTGCTTC | CASSLARGLGEQCF
TRBJ1-6 | once | TRBD1 | TRBV6-5 | TGTGCCAGCAGCAGACAGGGGGATAATTCACCCCTCCACTTT | CASSRQGDNSPLHF
TRBJ2-3 | - | TRBD2 | TRBV7-9 | TGTGCCAGCAGCTTAATCTTCAGCGGGGAGGGCACAGATACGCAGTATTTT | CASSLIFSGEGTDTQYF
TRBJ2-7 | - | TRBD2 | TRBV27 | TGTGCCAGCAGTTTAAAGGGACTAGTCTACGAGCAGTACTTC | CASSLKGLVYEQYF
TRBJ2-2 | once | - | TRBV6-4 | TGTGCCAGCAGATTAACTAAGGGTTCCGGGGAGCTGTTTTTT | CASRLTKGSGELFF
TRBJ2-1 | - | TRBD2 | TRBV4-3 | TGCGCCAGCAGCCAAGATTGGCTAGCGGGAGAGCGGGTAGACAATGAGCAGTTCTTC | CASSQDWLAGERVDNEQFF
TRBJ2-1 | - | - | TRBV4-3 | TGCGCCAGCAGCCAATCACTAAATGAGCAGTTCTTC | CASSQSLNEQFF
TRBJ1-5 | - | - | TRBV28 | TGTGCCAGCAGTCCCCAATTTCAGCCCCAGCATTTT | CASSPQFQPQHF
TRBJ1-6 | - | - | TRBV5-4 | TGTGCCAGCAGCTTGCCGGATTCACCCCTCCACTTT | CASSLPDSPLHF
TRBJ1-2 | - | TRBD1 | TRBV19 | TGTGCCAGTAGATCCCGAGGGACAGCTAACTATGGCTACACCTTC | CASRSRGTANYGYTF
TRBJ2-7 | - | TRBD1 | TRBV7-9 | TGTGCCAGCAGCCTAACCGGGACAGGGGTGGACGAGCAGTACTTC | CASSLTGTGVDEQYF
TRBJ1-1 | - | TRBD1 | TRBV7-2 | TGTGCCAGCAGCTTAGCGGGACAGGGGGCCAACACTGAAGCTTTCTTT | CASSLAGQGANTEAFF
TRBJ1-1 | - | - | TRBV29-1 | TGCAGCGTTGCGGACGGAGGGTACACTGAAGCTTTCTTT | CSVADGGYTEAFF
TRBJ2-4 | - | - | TRBV6-5 | TGTGCCAGCAGTTCCCCCGCGAAAAACATTCAGTACTTC | CASSSPAKNIQYF
TRBJ1-6 | - | TRBD1 | TRBV7-2 | TGTGCCAGCAGCCCGAAAGCTACAGGGGCGCGGAATTCACCCCTCCACTTT | CASSPKATGARNSPLHF
TRBJ1-5 | - | TRBD1 | TRBV4-1 | TGCGCCAGCAGCTACAGGGGGTCGGAACAGCCCCAGCATTTT | CASSYRGSEQPQHF
TRBJ2-1 | - | TRBD2 | TRBV7-2 | TGTGCCAGCAGCCGAAGCGGGAGGTCCCTGTCCTACAATGAGCAGTTCTTC | CASSRSGRSLSYNEQFF
TRBJ2-7 | - | TRBD1 | TRBV15 | TGTGCCACCAGCAGAGTAACAGGGGGGTTACGGTCCTACGAGCAGTACTTC | CATSRVTGGLRSYEQYF
TRBJ2-3 | - | TRBD2 | TRBV5-1 | TGCGCCAGCAGCCCTAGCGGGAAGGCTACGCAGTATTTT | CASSPSGKATQYF
TRBJ2-7 | - | - | TRBV9 | TGTGCCAGCAGTACAGCGGACCGCTACGAGCAGTACTTC | CASSTADRYEQYF
TRBJ2-1 | once | TRBD2 | TRBV25-1 | TGTGCCAGCAGTGAATTTGAGGCAGTAGCGGGGAGGGGTGAGCAGTTCTTC | CASSEFEAVAGRGEQFF
TRBJ1-6 | - | TRBD1 | TRBV28 | TGTGCCAGCAGGTGGGACAGGGGGTATAATTCACCCCTCCACTTT | CASRWDRGYNSPLHF
TRBJ1-2 | - | - | TRBV4-1 | TGCGCCAGCAGCCAAGTTGGACGTGGGGCGGGGGCCCACTATGGCTACACCTTC | CASSQVGRGAGAHYGYTF
TRBJ1-6 | - | - | TRBV28 | TGTGCCAGCAGTCCCGCCGACGACGGATATAATTCACCCCTCCACTTT | CASSPADDGYNSPLHF
TRBJ1-5 | - | TRBD1 | TRBV6-6 | TGTGCCAGCAGTTCGGGACAGGGATGGAACAATCAGCCCCAGCATTTT | CASSSGQGWNNQPQHF
TRBJ2-7 | - | - | TRBV7-9 | TGTGCCAGCAGCTCACCGGAGAGCTCCTACGAGCAGTACTTC | CASSSPESSYEQYF
TRBJ2-7 | - | TRBD1 | TRBV5-6 | TGTGCCAGCAGCTGGGGACAGGGCTTCGGGGAGCAGTACTTC | CASSWGQGFGEQYF
TRBJ2-1 | - | - | TRBV7-9 | TGTGCCAGCAGCCTGGGTGGGCCCTACAATGAGCAGTTCTTC | CASSLGGPYNEQFF
TRBJ1-5 | - | TRBD1 | TRBV2 | TGTGCCAGCAAGGGACAGGGCTTCTTTGAGCCCCAGCATTTT | CASKGQGFFEPQHF
TRBJ2-1 | once | TRBD2 | TRBV11-3 | TGTGCCAGCAGTCGCACTAGCGGGAGCTCCTACAATGAGCAGTTCTTC | CASSRTSGSSYNEQFF
TRBJ2-7 | - | TRBD2 | TRBV4-2 | TGTGCCAGCAGCCAAGACTGGGGGGACTACTACGAGCAGTACTTC | CASSQDWGDYYEQYF
TRBJ1-2 | - | TRBD1 | TRBV14 | TGTGCCAGCAGCCAAGTGGGACAGGGAAAGGGCTATGGCTACACCTTC | CASSQVGQGKGYGYTF
TRBJ1-1 | once | - | TRBV27 | TGTGCCAGCAGCGGACCGATGAACACTGAAGCTTTCTTT | CASSGPMNTEAFF
TRBJ2-1 | - | - | TRBV27 | TGTGCCAGCAGTTTCACAGGTTGGGAACGCAATGAGCAGTTCTTC | CASSFTGWERNEQFF
TRBJ1-1 | - | - | TRBV4-3 | TGCGCCAGCAGCCAAGAACCAGGAAGGGCCGCTGAAGCTTTCTTT | CASSQEPGRAAEAFF
TRBJ1-5 | - | - | TRBV28 | TGTGCCAGCACGGAGGGGAATCAGCCCCAGCATTTT | CASTEGNQPQHF
TRBJ2-2 | once | - | TRBV30 | TGTGCCTTGTCCCGGGCTGCCGGCGCCGGGGAGCTGTTTTTT | CALSRAAGAGELFF
TRBJ1-2 | - | TRBD1 | TRBV6-1 | TGTGCCAGCAGCGTAGACAGGGAGAATTATGGCTACACCTTC | CASSVDRENYGYTF
TRBJ1-1 | once | - | TRBV11-2 | TGTGCCAGCAGCTTAGTGAGGGGAAACACTGAGGCTTTCTTT | CASSLVRGNTEAFF
TRBJ1-1 | - | TRBD1 | TRBV28 | TGTGCCAGCAGCCCTACTATGGACAGGGTATTAGGTGAAGCTTTCTTT | CASSPTMDRVLGEAFF
TRBJ1-4 | - | - | TRBV10-3 | TGTGCCATCAGTGAAGGGGCAACTAATGAAAAACTGTTTTTT | CAISEGATNEKLFF
TRBJ2-7 | - | - | TRBV29-1 | TGCAGCGCCCGGACCAGCTCCTACGAGCAGTACTTC | CSARTSSYEQYF
TRBJ2-1 | - | - | TRBV2 | TGTGCCAGCAGTGCGGCCGGGGGCTACAATGAGCAGTTCTTC | CASSAAGGYNEQFF